One and the same sample provided the 10 T cell receptor beta chains below, sequenced in a study of shared clonotypes between healthy human individuals. Method: immunoSEQ multiplex PCR; TCRdb's copy keeps in-frame clones and lacks some. The sample comprises 1,400,000 or so clones, 98% of which are singletons, and roughly 0.36% rests with the top ten. The sample comprised naive CD4+ T cells sorted from blood. The subset here: CD45RA+ positively selected. Receptors were obtained from a man younger than 40 in good health.

This clone was seen only once. The chain employs TRBV5-1 and TRBJ2-7, with D tentatively TRBD1 or TRBD2 (6 bases each). V was clipped by 5 bases and J by 0 bases, with 18 bases between them. The germline CDR1 and CDR2 sequences are SGHRS and YFSETQ. The CDR3 runs 16 residues. CDR3 bases: TGCGCCAGCAGGGGCTTCCGGGGGCTGAGCTCCTACGAGCAGTACTTC. This sequence encodes CASRGFRGLSSYEQYF.

The V gene is TRBV23-1, the J gene TRBJ1-5; no firm D call. TRBV23-1 is labeled an ORF, and its function is uncertain. Trimming stripped 6 bases from V and 3 bases from J, with 15 bases between. The CDR3 sequence is 15 residues long. In DNA, the CDR3 is TGCGCCAGCAGACTAAGAGAGCATGACAATCAGCCCCAGCATTTT. Amino acid sequence: CASRLREHDNQPQHF.

The gene calls are TRBV30 and TRBJ1-2; possible D gene TRBD1, 5 bases. V lost 0 bases and J lost 5, with 16 bases in between. Germline CDR1 is GTSNPN and CDR2 is SVGIG (reference sequence). CDR3 length: 15 residues. CDR3 residues: CAWSVRGQTLYGYTF. The CDR3 coding sequence is TGTGCCTGGAGTGTTAGAGGACAAACCTTATATGGCTACACCTTC.

The chain recombines TRBV10-3 with TRBJ2-7; 8 bases line up with TRBD2. The CDR3 extends over 13 amino acids. In germline, CDR1 is ENHRY, CDR2 SYGVKD. The ends lost 6 bases at V and 6 bases at J; junction bases unmatched: 7. This CDR3 reads CAIRGLAGLEQYF. Written as DNA, the CDR3 is TGTGCCATCAGAGGACTAGCTGGGCTCGAGCAGTACTTC.

Only one count was recorded for this clone. CDR3 DNA: TGTGCCACCACCGGAGAGAGAGTGGGTTACAATGAGCAGTTCTTC. Its protein product is CATTGERVGYNEQFF. The chain couples TRBV6-1 to TRBJ2-1; D gene ambiguous. Trimming removed 10 bases from V and 4 bases from J, with 20 bases in between. CDR1 is MNHNS and CDR2 is SASEGT in the germline V gene. The CDR3 is made up of 15 amino acids.

This chain connects TRBV7-6 to TRBJ2-2; D gene uncertain. The length of the CDR3 is 14 residues. Germline V gene lookup returns CDR1 SGHVS and CDR2 FNYEAQ. V lost 1 base, J lost 2 bases, and 5 bases lay in between. CDR3: CASSLVLNTGELFF. DNA for the CDR3: TGTGCCAGCAGCTTAGTCCTCAACACCGGGGAGCTGTTTTTT.

J is TRBJ1-5 and V is TRBV28; 9 bases match TRBD1. There are 17 residues in the CDR3. Germline CDR1 MDHEN, CDR2 SYDVKM. Trimming took 5 bases from V and 3 from J; bases not matched to a gene: 11. The CDR3 nucleotides are TGTGCCAGCAGTCACGGGACAGGGCGTCGTTTCAATCAGCCCCAGCATTTT. It encodes CASSHGTGRRFNQPQHF.

V is TRBV7-2 and J is TRBJ2-5; 11 nucleotides agree with TRBD2. Germline values: CDR1 SGHTA, CDR2 FQGNSA. With V trimmed by 5 bases and J by 1 base, 6 bases remained unmatched. The CDR3 contains 16 residues. This CDR3 is CASSPRTSGFQETQYF. As DNA, the CDR3 is TGTGCCAGCAGCCCCAGGACTAGCGGGTTCCAAGAGACCCAGTACTTC.

The count of this clone is one. This chain links TRBV1 with TRBJ2-7; TRBD2 is the table's D call and was not checked against the DNA. TRBV1 is a recognized pseudogene. This CDR3 has 16 amino acids. The CDR3 region has the DNA TGCACCAGCAGCCACCGGACTAGCGGGGCTCTATGCGAGCAGTACTTC. This translates into CTSSHRTSGALCEQYF.

This rearrangement joins TRBV18 to TRBJ2-2; the match to TRBD2 covers 10 bases. The germline gives CDR1 KGHSH, CDR2 LQKENI. V dropped 5 bases and J dropped 0; count of bases not matched to a gene: 3. This CDR3 spans 16 amino acids. CDR3 sequence reads: CASSSLAGANTGELFF. CDR3 nucleotides: TGTGCCAGCTCATCCCTAGCGGGAGCGAACACCGGGGAGCTGTTTTTT.